The T cell receptor (beta chain) described here comes from a study of CD8 T cells in ankylosing spondylitis. Findings and caveats of the study: Peripheral blood samples showed relatively rare disease-linked clones, and these clones were CD8+. The study identified a TCR beta motif of under ten highly homologous variants that appeared characteristic of ankylosing spondylitis blood. Existing reports had already noted some motif variants in reactive arthritis synovial fluid and blood. Matched synovial fluid from ankylosing spondylitis patients was reported to be enriched for disease-linked clones.

This CDR3 is built from 14 residues. Trimming removed 0 bases from V and 4 bases from J, with 10 bases in between. Germline CDR1 and CDR2: SGDLS and YYNGEE. About this clonotype itself: Its antigen remains unknown.

Libraries for TCR beta were made by quantitative 5'-RACE with molecular barcodes. One entry per CDR3 protein, called by TCRdb with MiXCR from the 5' RACE reads. The sample lists roughly 90,000 distinct CDR3 sequences, roughly 8.5% occurring once. The receptor comes from a male donor with ankylosing spondylitis. The sequenced sample consisted of blood, either unsorted or a sorted T cell fraction (not recorded which). The chain uses TRBV9 and TRBJ1-2; D unclear. Here the CDR3 DNA reads TGTGCCAGCAGCGTAGAGGCAGCCTCCTATGGCTACACCTTC. This sequence encodes CASSVEAASYGYTF.